This TCR beta chain was captured in a study of technical replicates of blood from a handful of donors. The CDR3 is 16 residues long. After removal of 4 bases from V and 5 bases from J, the junction contained 12 bases not matched to a gene. From germline, CDR1 is SGDLS and CDR2 YYNGEE. Produced via immunoSEQ multiplex PCR; TCRdb's table is partial and in-frame only. This sample has approximately 51,000 clones, with just over 90% found just once. The origin of this receptor is a human donor in good health. Some clones in this sample may be carry-over from other donors' samples. Input material: PBMCs. J is TRBJ2-5 and V is TRBV9; 9 nucleotides line up with TRBD2. DNA for the CDR3: TGTGCCAGCAGCCCTTCCGGGACTAGCTCGTGGGAGACCCAGTACTTC. This encodes CASSPSGTSSWETQYF.